This TCR beta chain emerged from a study of blood T cell repertoires in COVID-19 (dated by TCRdb to 2018 to 2021). Describing the broader study: Samples covering the acute and convalescent phases of COVID-19 were provided by collaborators in the United States, Italy and Spain. Samples were obtained from the ongoing ImmuneRACE study (first 160 participants) and from over 1,000 subjects provided by 6 global collaborators. HLA class I and class II types, where available, came from metadata supplied by the sample provider rather than from assay-based typing. Deeply sampled blood TCRbeta repertoires from subjects exposed to, actively infected with, or recovered from COVID-19 were included in the dataset. A freely available public database, intended as a resource for researchers studying the immune response to SARS-CoV-2, is where the repertoires were released. The material from the prospective study consisted of cDNA or gDNA derived from T cells, B-cell-depleted T cells, or PBMCs. Nearly every sample came with metadata listing a de-identified subject ID, COVID-19 status, age in years and sex.

TCRbeta CDR3 regions were amplified from genomic DNA using the immunoSEQ Assay, a bias-controlled multiplex PCR. Turning to the authors' computational methods: The number of nucleated cells in each sample was estimated from the amplification of reference gene primers within the assay. To quantify the absolute abundance of each unique TCRbeta CDR3 rearrangement, sequence reads were collapsed and filtered. For each sample, productive Simpson clonality was calculated as the square root of Simpson's diversity index over productive rearrangements. TCRdb took over this immuneACCESS table, retaining in-frame rearrangements with V and J assigned. Such tables are incomplete; in checked studies, under half of the missing clones stem from an unresolved V gene, and the remainder is unexplained. V, J and clone size derive from that table, while D and trimming were established from the DNA sequence. Present in this sample are some 25,000 clones, around nine tenths of which were seen just once. The biggest ten clones account for approximately 25% of the sample.

In Seattle, one collaborating source enrolled patients while the infection was active and tracked those patients longitudinally over the course of disease. Whole blood was collected in K2EDTA tubes by collaborating institutions according to the institutions' own protocols. For TCRbeta analysis, collaborators shipped samples as frozen whole blood, isolated PBMCs, or DNA extracted from either of those sample types. The CDR3 runs 14 amino acids, cysteine and phenylalanine included. Only CDR3 DNA remains: 42 bases, in frame from the first base. CDR1 and CDR2 were assigned from the germline V gene as MNHEY and SVGAGI. The junction shows trimming of 6 bases on V and 2 bases on J, and the gene matches do not reach 4 bases of it. A note on this clone: Its antigen is still unknown. Base qualities are not at hand, and no much larger clone is one base apart.

Broader findings and caveats from the paper: The quantity of clinical and demographic metadata differed by source and by participant and was supplied without curation.

Input material: peripheral blood. The rearrangement joined TRBV6-5 to TRBJ2-3; TRBD2 lines up with 8 middle nucleotides. This sequence was found in a man in his sixties or seventies with COVID-19, enrolled during active disease. The DNA is TGTGCCAGCAGGGTAGCGGGGCTCACAGATACGCAGTATTTT. It specifies CASRVAGLTDTQYF.